The source of this TCR beta chain is a study of blood T cells in healthy people across ages. Study conclusions and caveats: Unsorted PBMCs prevented conclusive naive versus antigen-experienced comparison.

Extracted total RNA amounted to at least 6 micrograms for each sample. There are 18 residues in the CDR3. Trimming removed 2 bases at V and 2 bases at J, with 18 bases between. CDR1 and CDR2 from the germline V gene are KGHDR and SFDVKD. Using a J-beta primer mix together with a sample-barcoded 5' primer, a second PCR was run for roughly 6 to 12 cycles. TCRdb itself ran the 5' RACE reads through MiXCR, one entry per CDR3 protein. The data contain around 1,000,000 distinct CDR3 sequences, approximately 26% of them singletons. As for this clonotype: Its antigen is not identified.

These data also formed part of another study, on T cells of mothers and their children. As that study records: All donors were healthy and Caucasian; they were three mothers and their six children.

The sequence was collected from a girl under 10 years old in good health. The chain recombines TRBV24-1 with TRBJ2-1, with a tentative D call TRBD2 (7 bases). Sequenced material: blood. The CDR3 DNA is TGTGCCACCAGTGATTGGGAGGGAAACTGGACAGCCTACAATGAGCAGTTCTTC. Its protein product is CATSDWEGNWTAYNEQFF.